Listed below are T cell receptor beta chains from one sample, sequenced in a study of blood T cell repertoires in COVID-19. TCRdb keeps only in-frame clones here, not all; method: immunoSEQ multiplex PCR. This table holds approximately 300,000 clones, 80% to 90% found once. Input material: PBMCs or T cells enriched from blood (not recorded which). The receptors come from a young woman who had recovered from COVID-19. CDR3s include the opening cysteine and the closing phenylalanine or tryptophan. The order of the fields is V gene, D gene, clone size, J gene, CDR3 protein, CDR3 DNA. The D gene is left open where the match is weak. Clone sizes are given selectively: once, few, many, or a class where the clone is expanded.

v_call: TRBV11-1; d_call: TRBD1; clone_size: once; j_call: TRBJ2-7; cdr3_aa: CASNPFPGQGAYEQYF; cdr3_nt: TGTGCCAGCAACCCCTTCCCGGGACAGGGGGCCTACGAGCAGTACTTC
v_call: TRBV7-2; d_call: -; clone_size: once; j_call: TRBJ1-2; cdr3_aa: CASSLGSSLNYGYTF; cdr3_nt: TGTGCCAGCAGCTTAGGATCCAGTCTCAACTATGGCTACACCTTC
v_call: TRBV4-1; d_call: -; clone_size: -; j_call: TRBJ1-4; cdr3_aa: CASSQDRGLYEKLFF; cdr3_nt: TGCGCCAGCAGCCAAGATAGGGGACTATATGAAAAACTGTTTTTT
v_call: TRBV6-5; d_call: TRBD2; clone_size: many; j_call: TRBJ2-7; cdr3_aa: CASSYSGLAGSYEQYF; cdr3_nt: TGTGCCAGCAGTTACTCCGGACTAGCGGGCTCCTACGAGCAGTACTTC
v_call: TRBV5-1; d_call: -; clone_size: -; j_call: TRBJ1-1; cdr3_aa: CASTGRMNTEAFF; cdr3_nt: TGCGCCAGCACAGGGCGGATGAACACTGAAGCTTTCTTT
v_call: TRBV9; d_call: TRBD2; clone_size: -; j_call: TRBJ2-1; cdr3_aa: CASSVGSGSGAGSSYNEQFF; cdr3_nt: TGTGCCAGCAGCGTAGGGAGCGGGAGTGGGGCCGGGAGCTCCTACAATGAGCAGTTCTTC
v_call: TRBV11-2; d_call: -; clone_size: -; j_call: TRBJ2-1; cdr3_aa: CASSSGSRTTNEQFF; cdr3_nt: TGTGCCAGCAGCTCCGGTAGTAGAACTACGAATGAGCAGTTCTTC
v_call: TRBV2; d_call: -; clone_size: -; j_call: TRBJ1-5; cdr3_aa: CASSWTATYSNQPQHF; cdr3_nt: TGTGCCAGCAGCTGGACAGCTACGTATAGCAATCAGCCCCAGCATTTT
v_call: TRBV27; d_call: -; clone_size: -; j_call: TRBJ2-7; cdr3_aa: CASSLSTGGVRYEQYF; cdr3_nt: TGTGCCAGCAGTTTATCGACGGGGGGCGTAAGATACGAGCAGTACTTC
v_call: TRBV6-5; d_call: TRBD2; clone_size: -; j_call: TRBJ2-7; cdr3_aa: CASSALAGVSNEQYF; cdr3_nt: TGTGCCAGCAGCGCTCTAGCGGGAGTCTCCAACGAGCAGTACTTC
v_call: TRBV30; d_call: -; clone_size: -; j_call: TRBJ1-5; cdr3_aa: CAWSVRFGNQPQHF; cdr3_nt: TGTGCCTGGAGTGTAAGGTTCGGGAATCAGCCCCAGCATTTT
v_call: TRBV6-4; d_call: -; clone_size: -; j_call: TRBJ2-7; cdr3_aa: CASSANMGHEQYF; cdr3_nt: TGTGCCAGCAGTGCCAACATGGGGCACGAGCAGTACTTC
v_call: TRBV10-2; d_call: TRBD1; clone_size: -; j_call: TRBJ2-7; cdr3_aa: CASRRQGVSYEQYF; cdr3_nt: TGCGCCAGCAGAAGACAGGGGGTGTCCTACGAGCAGTACTTC
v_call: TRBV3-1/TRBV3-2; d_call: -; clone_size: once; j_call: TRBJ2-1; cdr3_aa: CASSQDPRGELNEQFF; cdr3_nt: TGTGCCAGCAGCCAAGATCCCAGGGGAGAGCTGAATGAGCAGTTCTTC
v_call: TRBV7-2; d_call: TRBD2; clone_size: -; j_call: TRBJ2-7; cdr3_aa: CASSLDSLAGYEQYF; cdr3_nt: TGTGCCAGCAGCTTAGATTCCCTAGCGGGGTACGAGCAGTACTTC
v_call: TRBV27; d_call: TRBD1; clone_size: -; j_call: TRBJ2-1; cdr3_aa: CASSLLGGQGFADEQFF; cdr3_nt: TGTGCCAGCAGTTTACTTGGGGGACAGGGGTTTGCGGATGAGCAGTTCTTC
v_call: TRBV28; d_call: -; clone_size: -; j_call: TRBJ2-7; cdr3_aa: CAITFPRTGGYEQYF; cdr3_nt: TGTGCCATCACGTTCCCACGAACAGGTGGCTACGAGCAGTACTTC
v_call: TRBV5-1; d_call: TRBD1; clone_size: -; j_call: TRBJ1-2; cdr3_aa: CASSTPSTGYGYTF; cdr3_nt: TGCGCCAGCAGCACCCCATCGACAGGGTATGGCTACACCTTC
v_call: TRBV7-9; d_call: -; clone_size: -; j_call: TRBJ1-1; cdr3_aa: CASRPGAPWGPNTEAFF; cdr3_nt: TGTGCCAGCAGGCCAGGGGCCCCTTGGGGACCGAACACTGAAGCTTTCTTT
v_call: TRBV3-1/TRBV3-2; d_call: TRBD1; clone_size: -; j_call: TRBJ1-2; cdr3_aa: CASSLMDRDYYGYTF; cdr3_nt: TGTGCCAGCAGCCTTATGGACAGGGACTACTATGGCTACACCTTC
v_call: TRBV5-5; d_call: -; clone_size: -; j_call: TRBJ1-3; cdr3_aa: CASSLTTSAGNTIYF; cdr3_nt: TGTGCCAGCAGCTTGACGACTTCGGCTGGAAACACCATATATTTT
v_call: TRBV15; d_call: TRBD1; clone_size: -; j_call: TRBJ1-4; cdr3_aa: CATSTRQGAVGEKLFF; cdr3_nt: TGTGCCACCAGCACAAGACAGGGGGCCGTCGGTGAAAAACTGTTTTTT
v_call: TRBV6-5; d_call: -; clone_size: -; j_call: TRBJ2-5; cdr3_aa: CASRGGQMEETQYF; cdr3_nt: TGTGCCAGCAGGGGGGGACAGATGGAGGAGACCCAGTACTTC
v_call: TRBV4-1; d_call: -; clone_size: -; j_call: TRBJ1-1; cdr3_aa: CASSAGQNTEAFF; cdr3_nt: TGCGCCAGCAGCGCTGGACAGAACACTGAAGCTTTCTTT
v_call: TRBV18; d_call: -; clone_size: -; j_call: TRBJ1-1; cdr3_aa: CASSRSSEPNEAFF; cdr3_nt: TGTGCCAGCTCACGAAGCTCGGAGCCGAATGAAGCTTTCTTT
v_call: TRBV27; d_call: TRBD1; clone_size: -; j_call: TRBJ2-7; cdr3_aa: CASSFGDSSYEQYF; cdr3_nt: TGTGCCAGCAGTTTCGGGGACAGCTCCTACGAGCAGTACTTC
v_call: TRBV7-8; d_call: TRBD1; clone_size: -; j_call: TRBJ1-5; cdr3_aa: CASSLAVGQANQPQHF; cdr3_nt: TGTGCCAGCAGCTTAGCTGTGGGACAGGCTAATCAGCCCCAGCATTTT
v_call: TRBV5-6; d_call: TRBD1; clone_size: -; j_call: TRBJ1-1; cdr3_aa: CASSLGTATEAFF; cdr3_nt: TGTGCCAGCAGCTTAGGGACAGCCACTGAAGCTTTCTTT
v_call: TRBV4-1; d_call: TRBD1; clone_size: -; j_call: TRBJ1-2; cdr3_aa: CASSPRAQGAYGYTF; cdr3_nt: TGCGCCAGCAGCCCGCGTGCCCAGGGGGCATATGGCTACACCTTC
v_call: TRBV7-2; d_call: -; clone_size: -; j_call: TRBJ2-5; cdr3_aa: CASSSQGSGETQYF; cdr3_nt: TGTGCCAGCAGCTCCCAGGGGAGCGGCGAGACCCAGTACTTC
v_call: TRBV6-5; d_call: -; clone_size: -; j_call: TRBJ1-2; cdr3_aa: CASSYLGTANYGYTF; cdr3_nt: TGTGCCAGCAGTTACCTCGGGACTGCCAACTATGGCTACACCTTC
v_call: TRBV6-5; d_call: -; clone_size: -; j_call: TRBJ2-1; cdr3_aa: CASSRFNEQFF; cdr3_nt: TGTGCCAGCAGCAGATTCAATGAGCAGTTCTTC
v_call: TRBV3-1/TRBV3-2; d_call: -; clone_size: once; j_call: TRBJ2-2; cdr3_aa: CASSQGGGTEGELFF; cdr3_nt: TGTGCCAGCAGCCAAGGCGGGGGCACGGAGGGGGAGCTGTTTTTT
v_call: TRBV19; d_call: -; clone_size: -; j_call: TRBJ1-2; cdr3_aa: CASSSPRRGGYTF; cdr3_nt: TGTGCCAGTAGTAGCCCCAGGAGGGGCGGCTACACCTTC
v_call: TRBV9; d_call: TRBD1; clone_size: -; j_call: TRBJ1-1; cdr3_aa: CASSPRTGVNTEAFF; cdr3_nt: TGTGCCAGCAGCCCCCGGACAGGGGTCAACACTGAAGCTTTCTTT
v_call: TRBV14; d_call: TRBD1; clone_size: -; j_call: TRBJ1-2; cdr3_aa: CASSTGGYGYTF; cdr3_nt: TGTGCCAGCTCGACAGGGGGCTATGGCTACACCTTC
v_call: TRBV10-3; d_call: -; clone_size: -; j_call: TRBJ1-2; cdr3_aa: CAISEEGSTNYGYTF; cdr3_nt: TGTGCCATCAGTGAGGAGGGAAGTACCAACTATGGCTACACCTTC
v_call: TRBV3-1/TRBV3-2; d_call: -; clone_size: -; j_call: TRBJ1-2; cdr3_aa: CASSLWTAYGYTF; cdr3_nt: TGTGCCAGCAGCCTCTGGACAGCCTATGGCTACACCTTC
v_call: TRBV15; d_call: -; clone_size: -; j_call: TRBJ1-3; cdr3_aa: CATSNEVSGNTIYF; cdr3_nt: TGTGCCACCAGCAACGAGGTCTCTGGAAACACCATATATTTT
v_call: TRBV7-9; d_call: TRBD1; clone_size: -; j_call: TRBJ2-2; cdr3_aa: CASSLIMGQGNTGELFF; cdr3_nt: TGTGCCAGCAGCTTAATTATGGGACAGGGTAACACCGGGGAGCTGTTTTTT
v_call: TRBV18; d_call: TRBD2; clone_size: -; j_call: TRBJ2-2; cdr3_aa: CASSRGLAGANTGELFF; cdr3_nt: TGTGCCAGCTCACGGGGGCTAGCGGGAGCGAACACCGGGGAGCTGTTTTTT
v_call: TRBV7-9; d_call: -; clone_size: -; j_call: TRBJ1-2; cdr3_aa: CASSFGQSPFSYTF; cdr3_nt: TGTGCCAGCAGCTTCGGACAGTCTCCCTTCAGCTACACCTTC
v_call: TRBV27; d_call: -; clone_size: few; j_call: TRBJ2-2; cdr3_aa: CASMRAGTGELFF; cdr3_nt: TGTGCCAGCATGAGGGCGGGCACCGGGGAGCTGTTTTTT
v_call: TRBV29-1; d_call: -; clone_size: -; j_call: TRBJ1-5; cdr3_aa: CSVEGPGEGQPQHF; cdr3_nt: TGCAGCGTTGAAGGGCCCGGAGAGGGACAGCCCCAGCATTTT
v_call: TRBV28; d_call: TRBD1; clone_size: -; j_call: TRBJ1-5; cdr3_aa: CASSVTGVGNQPQHF; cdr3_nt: TGTGCCAGCAGTGTCACAGGGGTAGGAAATCAGCCCCAGCATTTT
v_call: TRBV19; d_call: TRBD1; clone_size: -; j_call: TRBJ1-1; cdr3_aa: CASSIDPPGTANTEAFF; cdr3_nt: TGTGCCAGTAGTATAGATCCCCCCGGGACAGCGAACACTGAAGCTTTCTTT
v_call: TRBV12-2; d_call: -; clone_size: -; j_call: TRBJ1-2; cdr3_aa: CASRLASTGSFNYGYTF; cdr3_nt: TGTGCAAGTCGCTTAGCAAGCACAGGGAGTTTTAACTATGGCTACACCTTC
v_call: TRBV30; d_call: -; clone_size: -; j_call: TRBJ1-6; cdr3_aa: CEQQPFRTYNSPLHF; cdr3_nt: TGTGAACAGCAACCCTTCAGGACCTATAATTCACCCCTCCACTTT
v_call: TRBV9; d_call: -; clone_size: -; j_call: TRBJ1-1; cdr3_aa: CASSVSGDTEAFF; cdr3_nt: TGTGCCAGCAGCGTCTCAGGTGACACTGAAGCTTTCTTT
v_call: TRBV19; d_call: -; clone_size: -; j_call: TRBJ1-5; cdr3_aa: CASNGVILGEGQPQHF; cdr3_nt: TGTGCCAGTAACGGTGTGATCCTAGGAGAGGGTCAGCCCCAGCATTTT
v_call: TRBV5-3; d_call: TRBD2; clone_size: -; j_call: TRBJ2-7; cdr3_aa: CAIKGGPGRESGYEQYF; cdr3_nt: TGTGCCATCAAGGGTGGACCGGGGCGGGAGAGCGGGTACGAGCAGTACTTC
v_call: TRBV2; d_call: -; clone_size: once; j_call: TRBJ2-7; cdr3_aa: CASKNLGHEQYF; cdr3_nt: TGTGCCAGCAAAAACCTAGGCCACGAGCAGTACTTC
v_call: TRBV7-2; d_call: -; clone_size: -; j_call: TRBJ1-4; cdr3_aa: CASSLAGGPGEKLFF; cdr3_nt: TGTGCCAGCAGCTTAGCTGGAGGGCCCGGGGAAAAACTGTTTTTT
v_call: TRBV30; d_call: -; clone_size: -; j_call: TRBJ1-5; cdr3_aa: CASGNSNQPQHF; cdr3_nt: TGTGCCTCCGGGAACAGCAATCAGCCCCAGCATTTT
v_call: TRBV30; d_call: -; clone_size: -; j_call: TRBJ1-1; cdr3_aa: CAWRGWGQPYTEAFF; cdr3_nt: TGTGCCTGGAGAGGATGGGGACAACCTTACACTGAAGCTTTCTTT
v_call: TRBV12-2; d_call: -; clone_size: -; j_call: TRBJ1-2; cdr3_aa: CASRFLGQGNYGYTF; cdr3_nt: TGTGCAAGTCGCTTCCTGGGACAGGGGAACTATGGCTACACCTTC
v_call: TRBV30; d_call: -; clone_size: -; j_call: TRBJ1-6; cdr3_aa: CAWAGSADSPLHF; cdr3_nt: TGTGCCTGGGCAGGCTCGGCAGATTCACCCCTCCACTTT
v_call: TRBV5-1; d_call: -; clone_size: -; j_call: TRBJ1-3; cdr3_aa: CASSLGEAGNTIYF; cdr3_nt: TGCGCCAGCAGCCTAGGGGAGGCTGGAAACACCATATATTTT
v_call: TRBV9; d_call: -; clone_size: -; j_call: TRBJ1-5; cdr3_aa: CASSVGALSNQPQHF; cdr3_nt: TGTGCCAGCAGCGTAGGGGCGTTGAGCAATCAGCCCCAGCATTTT